The rows below give T cell receptor beta chains drawn from one sample of a study of blood T cell dynamics during melanoma immunotherapy. Profiling relied on immunoSEQ multiplex PCR, and the TCRdb table lists in-frame clones only, not all of them. Of about 13,000 clones listed, about 82% are singletons. The sequenced sample was blood, obtained from a patient treated with checkpoint blockade. The receptors here all came from a human donor with melanoma. The CDR3 runs from the conserved cysteine through the conserved F or W. Fields, in order: clone size, J gene, D gene, V gene, CDR3 DNA, CDR3 protein. The D gene is left open where the match is weak. The size field is filled for only some rows; it gives once, few, many or a size class.

once | TRBJ1-6 | NA | TRBV27 | TGTGCCAGCAGTTTATCAGGGGTTTCGGGTAATTCACCCCTCCACTTT | CASSLSGVSGNSPLHF
NA | TRBJ2-7 | TRBD1 | TRBV18 | TGTGCCAGCTCACCCACAGGGGGCACCTACGAGCAGTACTTC | CASSPTGGTYEQYF
once | TRBJ1-5 | NA | TRBV9 | TGTGCCAGCAGCGTGGCAGGGGACTATCAGCCCCAGCATTTT | CASSVAGDYQPQHF
NA | TRBJ1-1 | NA | TRBV29-1 | TGCAGCGTTGACAGGACAGACACTGAAGCTTTCTTT | CSVDRTDTEAFF
NA | TRBJ1-1 | NA | TRBV29-1 | TGCAGCGTTGGGCAGGGGTATGGGGACACTGAAGCTTTCTTT | CSVGQGYGDTEAFF
NA | TRBJ1-1 | NA | TRBV5-6 | TGTGCCAGCAGCTCGTGGGGGGCGACTTACACTGAAGCTTTCTTT | CASSSWGATYTEAFF
NA | TRBJ1-5 | NA | TRBV29-1 | TGCAGCGCTCCCGGGGGGCCCGGAGGCAATCAGCCCCAGCATTTT | CSAPGGPGGNQPQHF
NA | TRBJ1-4 | NA | TRBV27 | TGTGCCAGCAGCCTAATAGGGTCAGCTAATGAAAAACTGTTTTTT | CASSLIGSANEKLFF
NA | TRBJ1-4 | NA | TRBV4-1 | TGCGCCAGCAGCCACGACGGACTCCGGGGGCGTATGGGAAAACTGTTTTTT | CASSHDGLRGRMGKLFF
NA | TRBJ2-1 | NA | TRBV6-1 | TGTGCCAGCACCCAATACAATGAGCAGTTCTTC | CASTQYNEQFF
NA | TRBJ2-7 | TRBD1 | TRBV9 | TGTGCCAGCAGCGTAGAAATAACGAACGCAAAGGACAGGGTATCTTACGAGCAGTACTTC | CASSVEITNAKDRVSYEQYF
NA | TRBJ1-1 | NA | TRBV5-1 | TGCGCCAGCAGTTCACTGCCCATCGGGACTGAAGCTTTCTTT | CASSSLPIGTEAFF
NA | TRBJ2-7 | NA | TRBV6-1 | TGTGCCAGCAGTGATTCGGGACACACCTACGAGCAGTACTTC | CASSDSGHTYEQYF
NA | TRBJ2-5 | NA | TRBV14 | TGTGCCAGCAGCCAGTGGAGGGGAGAGACCCAGTACTTC | CASSQWRGETQYF
NA | TRBJ2-5 | NA | TRBV7-6 | TGTGCCAGCAGCTTAGTACTAGCCCGTCGGGAGACCCAGTACTTC | CASSLVLARRETQYF
NA | TRBJ2-7 | NA | TRBV7-8 | TGTGCCAGCAGCTTATTAAGCGGTTCTTACGAGCAGTACTTC | CASSLLSGSYEQYF
NA | TRBJ2-7 | NA | TRBV29-1 | TGCAGCGTTGAAGAGGCAAAGTCTACCGACTACGAGCAGTACTTC | CSVEEAKSTDYEQYF
few | TRBJ2-3 | NA | TRBV5-1 | TGCGCCAGCAGCTTGGCCAGGGGGGGCACCCGAGCCCCAGATACGCAGTATTTT | CASSLARGGTRAPDTQYF
NA | TRBJ2-1 | NA | TRBV7-2 | TGTGCCAGCAGTCCGAGGGGATCGCACAATGAGCAGTTCTTC | CASSPRGSHNEQFF
NA | TRBJ2-3 | NA | TRBV5-6 | TGTGCCAGCAGCTTGGAAACAGGAGCCGGGGTTGGCACAGATACGCAGTATTTT | CASSLETGAGVGTDTQYF
NA | TRBJ2-1 | NA | TRBV9 | TGTGCCAGCAGCCCCGGGGGCATCGTGCAGTTCTTC | CASSPGGIVQFF
NA | TRBJ1-1 | NA | TRBV28 | TGTGCCAGCAGTTTGACAGGTCCCGCAAGGAACACTGAAGCTTTCTTT | CASSLTGPARNTEAFF
NA | TRBJ2-7 | NA | TRBV6-5 | TGTGCCAGCAGTTACTCCCGGGCAGGAAGCTACGAGCAGTACTTC | CASSYSRAGSYEQYF
NA | TRBJ2-1 | NA | TRBV7-7 | TGTGCCAGCAGCTTAGGGGGGTCTATCTACAATGAGCAGTTCTTC | CASSLGGSIYNEQFF
few | TRBJ1-2 | TRBD1 | TRBV29-1 | TGCAGCGTTGACCCCTTGCCCGGGACAGGGGGCGATAACTATGGCTACACCTTC | CSVDPLPGTGGDNYGYTF
NA | TRBJ2-7 | TRBD1 | TRBV29-1 | TGCAGCGCCCGAACAGGGGGCATCAACGAGCAGTACTTC | CSARTGGINEQYF
NA | TRBJ2-3 | TRBD2 | TRBV5-8 | TGTGCCAGCAGCTCGGGGGGGGCGAGCACAGATACGCAGTATTTT | CASSSGGASTDTQYF
NA | TRBJ1-5 | NA | TRBV15 | TGTGCCACCAGCCCTCTTATGGAGCAGCCCCAGCATTTT | CATSPLMEQPQHF